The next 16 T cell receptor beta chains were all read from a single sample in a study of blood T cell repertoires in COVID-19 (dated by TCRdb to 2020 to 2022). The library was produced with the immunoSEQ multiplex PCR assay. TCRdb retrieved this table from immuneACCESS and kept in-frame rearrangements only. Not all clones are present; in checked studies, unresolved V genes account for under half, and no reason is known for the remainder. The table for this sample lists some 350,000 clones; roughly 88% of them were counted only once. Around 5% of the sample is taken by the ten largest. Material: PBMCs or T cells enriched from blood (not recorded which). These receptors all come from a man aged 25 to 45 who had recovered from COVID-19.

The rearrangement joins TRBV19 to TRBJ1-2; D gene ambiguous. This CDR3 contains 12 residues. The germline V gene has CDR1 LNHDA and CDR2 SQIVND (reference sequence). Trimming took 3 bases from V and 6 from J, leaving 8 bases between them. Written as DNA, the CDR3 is TGTGCCAGTAGTATCAACTTGAATGGCTACACCTTC. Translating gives CASSINLNGYTF.

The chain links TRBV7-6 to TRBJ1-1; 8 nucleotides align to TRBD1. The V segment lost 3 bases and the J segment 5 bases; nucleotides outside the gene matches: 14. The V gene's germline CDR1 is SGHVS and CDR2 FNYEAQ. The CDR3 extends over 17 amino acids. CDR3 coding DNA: TGTGCCAGCAGCTTCCCCGCCGAGACAGGGGAGAAGACTGAAGCTTTCTTT. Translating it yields CASSFPAETGEKTEAFF.

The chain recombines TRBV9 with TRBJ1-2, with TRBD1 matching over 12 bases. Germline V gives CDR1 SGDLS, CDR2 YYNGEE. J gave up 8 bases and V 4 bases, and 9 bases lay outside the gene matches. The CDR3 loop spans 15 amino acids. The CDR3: CASSLGTGGAKGYTF. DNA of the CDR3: TGTGCCAGCAGCCTGGGGACAGGGGGCGCAAAGGGCTACACCTTC.

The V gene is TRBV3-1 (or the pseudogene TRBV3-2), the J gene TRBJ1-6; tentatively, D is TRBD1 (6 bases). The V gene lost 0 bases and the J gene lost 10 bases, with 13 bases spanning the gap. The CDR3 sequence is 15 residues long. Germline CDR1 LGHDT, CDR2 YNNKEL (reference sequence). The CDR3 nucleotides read TGTGCCAGCAGCCAAGACAGCAGGGGTAGCTCACCCCTCCACTTT. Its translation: CASSQDSRGSSPLHF.

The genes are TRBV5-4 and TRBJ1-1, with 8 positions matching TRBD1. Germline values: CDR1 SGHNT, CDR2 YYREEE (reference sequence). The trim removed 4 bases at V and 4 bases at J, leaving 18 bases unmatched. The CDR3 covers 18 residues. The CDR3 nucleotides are TGTGCCAGCAGCCCATATAGGGGGCCAGGGGGCTTGGGCACTGAAGCTTTCTTT. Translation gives CASSPYRGPGGLGTEAFF.

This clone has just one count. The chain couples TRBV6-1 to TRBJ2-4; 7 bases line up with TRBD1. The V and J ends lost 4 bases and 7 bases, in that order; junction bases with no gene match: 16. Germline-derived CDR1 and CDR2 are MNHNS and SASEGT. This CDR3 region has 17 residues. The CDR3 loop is CASSGLQGTGSLNIQYF. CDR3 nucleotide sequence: TGTGCCAGCAGTGGTTTACAGGGGACCGGCTCCCTCAACATTCAGTACTTC.

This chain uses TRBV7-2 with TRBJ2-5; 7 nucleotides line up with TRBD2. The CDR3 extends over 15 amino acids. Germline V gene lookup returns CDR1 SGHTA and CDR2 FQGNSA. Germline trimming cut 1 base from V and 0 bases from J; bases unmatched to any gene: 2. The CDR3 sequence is CASSLGGGYQETQYF. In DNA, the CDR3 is TGTGCCAGCAGCTTAGGGGGGGGGTACCAAGAGACCCAGTACTTC.

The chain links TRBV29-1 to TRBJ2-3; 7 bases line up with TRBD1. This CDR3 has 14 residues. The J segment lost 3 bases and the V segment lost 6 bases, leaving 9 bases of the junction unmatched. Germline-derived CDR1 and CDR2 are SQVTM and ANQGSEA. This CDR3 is CSVRQGSVTDTQYF. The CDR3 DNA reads TGCAGCGTAAGACAGGGATCTGTAACAGATACGCAGTATTTT.

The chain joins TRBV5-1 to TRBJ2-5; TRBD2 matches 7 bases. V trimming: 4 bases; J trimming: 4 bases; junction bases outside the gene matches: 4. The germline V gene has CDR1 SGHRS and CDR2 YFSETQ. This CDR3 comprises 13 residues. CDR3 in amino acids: CASSTGLGETQYF. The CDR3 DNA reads TGCGCCAGCAGCACAGGACTAGGAGAGACCCAGTACTTC.

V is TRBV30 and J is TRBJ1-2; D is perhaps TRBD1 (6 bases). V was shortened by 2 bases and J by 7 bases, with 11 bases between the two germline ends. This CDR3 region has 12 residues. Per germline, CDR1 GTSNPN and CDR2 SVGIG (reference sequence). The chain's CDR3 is CAWSIYRAGYTF. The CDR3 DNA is TGTGCCTGGAGTATTTACAGGGCTGGCTACACCTTC. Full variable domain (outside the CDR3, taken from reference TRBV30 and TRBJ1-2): SQTIHQWPATLVQPVGSPLSLECTVEGTSNPNLYWYRQAAGRGLQLLFYSVGIGQISSEVPQNLSASRPQDRQFILSSKKLLLSDSGFYLCAWSIYRAGYTFGSGTRLTVV.

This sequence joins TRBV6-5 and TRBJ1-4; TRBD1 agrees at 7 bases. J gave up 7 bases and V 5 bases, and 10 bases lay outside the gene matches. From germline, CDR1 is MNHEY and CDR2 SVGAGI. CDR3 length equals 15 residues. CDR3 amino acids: CASSRKGAGGEKLFF. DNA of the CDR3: TGTGCCAGCAGTCGGAAAGGGGCAGGGGGTGAAAAACTGTTTTTT.

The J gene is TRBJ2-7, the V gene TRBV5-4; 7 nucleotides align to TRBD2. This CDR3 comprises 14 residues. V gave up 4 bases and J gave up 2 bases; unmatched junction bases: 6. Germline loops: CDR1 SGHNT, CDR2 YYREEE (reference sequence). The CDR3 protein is CASSLGAGTYEQYF. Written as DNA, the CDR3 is TGTGCCAGCAGCCTCGGAGCGGGGACCTACGAGCAGTACTTC.

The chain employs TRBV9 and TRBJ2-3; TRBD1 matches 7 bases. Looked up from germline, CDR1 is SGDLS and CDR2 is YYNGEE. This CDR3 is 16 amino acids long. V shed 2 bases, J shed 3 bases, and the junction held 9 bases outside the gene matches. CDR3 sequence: CASSVGWRQGTDTQYF. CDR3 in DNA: TGTGCCAGCAGCGTCGGCTGGAGACAGGGAACAGATACGCAGTATTTT.

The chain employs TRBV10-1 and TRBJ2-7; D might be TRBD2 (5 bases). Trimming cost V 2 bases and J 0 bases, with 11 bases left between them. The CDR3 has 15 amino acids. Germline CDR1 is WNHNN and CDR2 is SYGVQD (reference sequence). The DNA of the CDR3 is TGCGCCAGCAGTGAGAGGTCCGGGGTCTCCTACGAGCAGTACTTC. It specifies CASSERSGVSYEQYF.

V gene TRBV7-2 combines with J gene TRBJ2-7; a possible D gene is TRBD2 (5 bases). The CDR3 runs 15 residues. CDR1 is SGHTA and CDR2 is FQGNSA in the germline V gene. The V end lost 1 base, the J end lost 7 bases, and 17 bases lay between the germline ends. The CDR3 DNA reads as TGTGCCAGCAGCTTAGAACGGTACGCCCGGGGAGAGCAGTACTTC. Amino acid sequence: CASSLERYARGEQYF.

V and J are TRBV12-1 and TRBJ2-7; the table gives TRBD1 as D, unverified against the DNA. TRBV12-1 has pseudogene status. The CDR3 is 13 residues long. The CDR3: CASSCGQGREQYF. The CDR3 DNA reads TGTGCCAGCAGCTGTGGACAGGGTCGGGAGCAGTACTTC.